Each of the 13 T cell receptor beta chains below was sequenced from the same sample in a study of vaccination and CD4 T cells after COVID-19. CD4+ T cells that had been cultured provided DNA sequenced with the Oncomine TCR Beta short-read assay. Each CDR3 protein gets one entry after TCRdb re-called the PCR reads with MiXCR. The sample has 16,000 or so distinct CDR3 sequences; about 45% are singletons. Noted treatment: roughly 10-day PBMC culture with coronavirus spike peptide pools or control peptides (ViraFEST assay). No antigen is known for these receptors. This material consisted of CD4+ T cells from blood, cultured in vitro, taken after SARS-CoV-2 vaccination. Receptor source: a human donor who had recovered from COVID-19.

This clonotype has only a few counts. The V and J genes are TRBV27 and TRBJ2-7; D tentatively reads TRBD1 or TRBD2 (5 bases each). The germline CDR1 and CDR2 sequences are MNHEY and SMNVEV (reference sequence). Trimming cost V 10 bases and J 3 bases, with 25 bases left between them. The CDR3 has 16 amino acids. CDR3 protein: CATEATTRDHLYEQYF. CDR3 coding DNA: TGTGCCACCGAAGCCACCACCAGGGACCACCTCTACGAGCAGTACTTC.

The chain carries TRBV6-1 and TRBJ2-1; 10 positions match TRBD1. J was trimmed by 9 bases and V by 6 bases; bases with no gene match: 14. The CDR3 consists of 16 residues. The germline gives CDR1 MNHNS, CDR2 SASEGT. The CDR3 nucleotides read TGTGCCAGCAGCCAGAGGGAGGGACAGGGGCGTGCTGAGCAGTTCTTC. Its protein is CASSQREGQGRAEQFF.

Notes on this clonotype: This clone may be a read error of a much larger clone one base away. The CDR3 end shows no conserved phenylalanine or tryptophan, and so a read error is likely. V is TRBV6-4 and J is TRBJ2-2, with 9 positions matching TRBD2. The germline V gene has CDR1 MRHNA and CDR2 SNTAGT. V shed 2 bases, J shed 3 bases, and the junction held 1 base outside the gene matches. This CDR3 contains 15 residues. This CDR3 is CASSDGGRDTGELFS. DNA of the CDR3: TGTGCCAGCAGTGACGGCGGGAGGGACACCGGGGAGCTGTTTTCT.

V is TRBV12-3 or TRBV12-4 and J is TRBJ1-6, with D unclear. This CDR3 has 15 amino acids. Trimming shortened V by 3 bases and J by 7 bases, and 13 bases separated the two germline ends. CDR3 DNA: TGTGCCAGCAGTTTCGGCGAAACTGGGAATTCACCCCTCCACTTT. It specifies CASSFGETGNSPLHF.

This clonotype was seen only a few times. The V and J genes are TRBV7-9 and TRBJ1-1; no clear D gene. Germline V CDR1 and CDR2: SEHNR, FQNEAQ (reference sequence). The V gene lost 7 bases and the J gene lost 0 bases, with 12 bases spanning the gap. CDR3 size: 14 residues. The CDR3 region is CASKALGVNTEAFF. The CDR3 DNA reads as TGTGCCAGCAAGGCCCTGGGTGTGAACACTGAAGCTTTCTTT.

The DNA of the CDR3 is TGTGCCAGCAGCTTAGCGCGGGGGTCAGCTTGGGAAAAACTGTTTTTT. This gives the protein CASSLARGSAWEKLFF. This chain joins TRBV7-9 and TRBJ1-4; D may be TRBD1 (5 bases). The CDR3 consists of 16 residues. CDR1 and CDR2 from the germline V gene are SEHNR and FQNEAQ (reference sequence). Between the trimmed V and J ends, which lost 0 bases and 8 bases, there was a span of 16 bases.

The chain has TRBV30 and TRBJ2-7, with D tentatively TRBD2 (5 bases). The DNA end is a closer match to TRBJ2-5, so the J assignment may be wrong. Germline values: CDR1 GTSNPN, CDR2 SVGIG (reference sequence). The CDR3 runs 13 residues. CDR3 residues: CAWSVPGQETQYF. CDR3 sequence (DNA): TGTGCCTGGAGTGTCCCGGGGCAAGAGACCCAGTACTTC.

To note about this clonotype: Mismatch with germline at one junction end may stem from a read error. The rearrangement links TRBV24-1 to TRBJ2-1, with 7 nucleotides matching TRBD2. This CDR3 contains 16 residues. From germline, CDR1 is KGHDR and CDR2 SFDVKD. For the CDR3, the DNA is TGTGCCACCAGTGATGAAAGCGGGAATTCCTACAATGAGCAGTCCTTC. Translating it yields CATSDESGNSYNEQSF.

This clonotype has only a few counts. V and J are TRBV28 and TRBJ1-5; no clear D. The germline V gene encodes CDR1 MDHEN and CDR2 SYDVKM. This CDR3 spans 12 amino acids. Trimming shortened V by 3 bases and J by 11 bases, and 11 bases separated the two germline ends. CDR3 bases: TGTGCCAGCAGTTTTATGGCCGGGTCCCAGCATTTT. It yields the protein CASSFMAGSQHF. Variable domain in full (rest from reference TRBV28 and TRBJ1-5): DVKVTQSSRYLVKRTGEKVFLECVQDMDHENMFWYRQDPGLGLRLIYFSYDVKMKEKGDIPEGYSVSREKKERFSLILESASTNQTSMYLCASSFMAGSQHFGDGTRLSIL.

This chain links TRBV6-1 with TRBJ1-1; 8 bases agree with TRBD1. Germline V lookup: CDR1 MNHNS, CDR2 SASEGT. The CDR3 covers 16 residues. V was clipped by 4 bases and J by 4 bases; unmatched bases: 11. This CDR3 reads CASSGPRGLFGTEAFF. CDR3 bases: TGTGCCAGCAGTGGACCCAGGGGGCTATTCGGCACTGAAGCTTTCTTT.

V gene TRBV24-1 combines with J gene TRBJ2-3; D might be TRBD2 (5 bases). Trimming took off 5 bases at V and 4 bases at J, with 9 bases between the two ends. Germline V gene lookup returns CDR1 KGHDR and CDR2 SFDVKD. The CDR3 loop spans 13 amino acids. The CDR3 region is CATSGRYADTQYF. The CDR3 DNA sequence: TGTGCCACCAGTGGGAGGTACGCAGATACGCAGTATTTT.

This clonotype appeared a few times. The chain's CDR3 is CAWRQSTGELFF. The DNA of the CDR3 is TGTGCCTGGAGGCAGAGCACCGGGGAGCTGTTTTTT. This chain links TRBV30 with TRBJ2-2; D is uncertain. V was cut by 3 bases and J by 4 bases, with 6 bases left in between. Per germline, CDR1 GTSNPN and CDR2 SVGIG (reference sequence). The CDR3 runs 12 residues.

This clonotype was recorded once. The gene calls are TRBV12-3 or TRBV12-4 and TRBJ2-5; 7 bases align to TRBD2. This CDR3 has 16 residues. V shed 8 bases, J shed 5 bases, and the junction held 17 bases outside the gene matches. The CDR3 DNA is TGTGCCAGCCTTCCACCCCCAGAGCGGGGTCGGGAGACCCAGTACTTC. Its protein product is CASLPPPERGRETQYF.